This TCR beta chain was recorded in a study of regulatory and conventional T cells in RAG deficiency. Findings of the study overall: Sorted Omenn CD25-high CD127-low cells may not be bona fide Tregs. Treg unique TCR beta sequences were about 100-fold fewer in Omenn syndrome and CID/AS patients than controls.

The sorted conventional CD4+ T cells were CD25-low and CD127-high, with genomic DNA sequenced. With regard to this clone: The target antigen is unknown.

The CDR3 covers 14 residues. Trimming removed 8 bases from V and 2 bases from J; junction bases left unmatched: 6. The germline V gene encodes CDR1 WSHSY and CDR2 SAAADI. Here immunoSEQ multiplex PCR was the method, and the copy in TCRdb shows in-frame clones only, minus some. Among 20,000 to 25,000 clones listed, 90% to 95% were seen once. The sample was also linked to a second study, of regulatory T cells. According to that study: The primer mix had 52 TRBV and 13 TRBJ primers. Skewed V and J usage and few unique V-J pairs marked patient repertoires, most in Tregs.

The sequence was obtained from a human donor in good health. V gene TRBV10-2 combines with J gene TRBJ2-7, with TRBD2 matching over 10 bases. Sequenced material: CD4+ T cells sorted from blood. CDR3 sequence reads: CASLPAGGPYEQYF. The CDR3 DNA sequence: TGCGCCAGCTTGCCAGCGGGAGGGCCCTACGAGCAGTACTTC.